This TCR beta chain is from a study of cytomegalovirus exposure and HLA in healthy donors (dated by TCRdb to the late 2010s). For the wider study: An earlier analysis of roughly 570 of the donors reported about 260 Gb of sequence data and some 110 million unique TCR beta sequences obtained from about 170 million T cells. Both class I and class II loci were covered by HLA typing, at four-digit resolution. High-throughput TCR immunosequencing, statistical association of individual TCRs with disease status, and machine learning were combined to predict cytomegalovirus infection status. Four to six DR-DQ haplotypes were handled as single units for association and clustering, since linkage in the cohort was strong. The number of donors typed differed by locus, with about 629-640 for A, B, C, DRB1 and DQB1, approximately 500 for DQA1, about 610 for DPA1, and some 470 for DPB1. Donor age, sex, ethnicity and CMV serostatus were compiled together with the repertoire data. All discovery cohort repertoires had been generated on a single sequencing platform. The study profiled the T cell repertoires of 500 to 800 subjects by immunosequencing and related them to cytomegalovirus serostatus. An early release that covered fewer than 800 HLA-typed donors contained about 290 gigabases of sequencing data and some 87 million unique TCR sequences. A later analysis re-analyzed previously published TCR beta repertoires from 666 donors and added high-resolution HLA genotyping to study TCR occurrence patterns. The study was designed to test whether signatures of past pathogen exposure could be identified by cataloging public T cell receptors. The genetic ancestry cluster associated with self-reported Caucasian donors included about 84% of the approximately 430 genotyped donors. In a later genetic analysis, genome-wide SNP genotypes for about three fifths of the roughly 670 donors were used, and that subset was treated as a discovery cohort. An earlier analysis of 500 to 750 of the donors applied high-throughput TCR beta sequencing to assess whether each TCR beta V gene segment acted as functional or pseudogenic. Besides the first cohort of around 700 subjects, a separate validation cohort made up of 120 different subjects was used. In the later analysis, no new phenotypic data were used to find candidate immune exposures; instead, reliance was placed on TCR beta sequences and their occurrence across donors. Among some 410 genotyped donors of the cohort, an average of around 250,000 unique TCR beta nucleotide sequences was sequenced per donor, of which 15% to 20% were non-productive. Results and caveats for the whole study, not just this receptor: At a false discovery rate of 0.05, a later analysis linked roughly 17,000 TCR beta sequences to specific HLA alleles. A few of the identified cytomegalovirus-associated TCR beta chains were confirmed in vitro to be specific for cytomegalovirus antigens. Broadly in line with IMGT annotations, most TCR beta V segments showed up in productive rearrangements about 87% or about 30% of the time in an earlier analysis of 587 of the donors. CMV serostatus was the only immune exposure information available for the cohort. The study gave a list of about 170 TCR beta chains associated with cytomegalovirus. Because counts were too low, 15 to 20 rarely observed V segments, including chromosome 9 orphons, were left out of the earlier analysis of approximately 500 of the donors. According to the authors, the approach could potentially be generalized to other disease states and immunological phenotypes. Roughly uniform sequencing depth across donors was assumed in presence/absence analyses, although this assumption may not hold. According to a later analysis, parvovirus B19, influenza, CMV and Epstein-Barr virus appeared linked to several top co-occurrence clusters. Linkage disequilibrium might explain the correlated functional status among segregating V segments, but an unknown experimental factor could not be ruled out. An association between a missense DCLRE1C variant and V-gene and J-gene trimming of TCR beta chains was found in a later genetic analysis and replicated in an independent cohort. In a later analysis, HLA-associated TCR beta chains were found to be more clonally expanded and to have lower generation probabilities than equally common non-associated chains. Because HLA typing was unavailable for some donors at each locus, only the typed subset was used in association tests. The 87-base-pair reads could not distinguish some IMGT-functional V segments, including TRBV6-2 and TRBV6-3, so those segments were excluded. When HLA alleles, especially DR and DQ, strongly co-occurred, TCR associations were difficult to assign to individual alleles. A further reported finding was that TCR beta sequences accurately predicted the HLA-A and HLA-B alleles for most subjects in the first cohort. Cytomegalovirus status was reported to be diagnosed by the classifier with high specificity and sensitivity in both the original and validation cohorts. A cluster of highly shared sequence variants was judged likely to represent a technical artifact of the sequencing pipeline. A later analysis found that TCR association rates varied across HLA loci, with DRB1 alleles showing the most associated TCRs and HLA-C alleles the fewest. In a later genetic analysis, fewer N-insertions in productive TCRs were reported among donors in an Asian-associated ancestry cluster than the roughly 640-donor mean. Across donors, most TCR sequences were observed very rarely, whereas some public TCRs were present in many individuals. According to a later analysis, most CMV-associated TCR beta chains appeared to be HLA-restricted, and the HLA associations seemed to be driven largely by CMV exposure. This cohort had only TCR beta chains sequenced, and the lack of alpha or paired-chain data limited which features could be detected.

The receptor library was made with the immunoSEQ multiplex PCR assay. A mixture of 60 forward primers for TCR Vbeta segments and 13 reverse primers for TCR Jbeta segments was used in the multiplex PCR. Amplification of the CDR3 region of rearranged TCR beta genes was performed with a multiplex PCR assay on genomic DNA. Amplified TCR beta libraries were sequenced as 87-base-pair reads on the Illumina HiSeq System. As for how the authors treated the data: In a later analysis, some 80 million unique TCR beta chains were counted across the 500 to 700 repertoires, and roughly 10 million of these chains were shared by at least two donors. Raw reads were error-corrected and collapsed into unique sequences with a nearest-neighbor algorithm that merged closely related sequences to remove PCR and sequencing errors. V, D and J gene segments were assigned by aligning CDR3 sequences to IMGT reference sequences. Each retained sequence needed at least a six-nucleotide match to both a V gene segment and a J gene segment. A rearrangement was called productive if the CDR3 had no stop codons and remained in frame with V and J, and every other rearrangement was called non-productive. CDR3 was defined by IMGT convention, running from the second conserved V-encoded cysteine to the conserved J-encoded phenylalanine. In an earlier analysis of roughly 580 of the donors, sequences lacking an unambiguous match to a single V gene segment were excluded. In an earlier analysis of almost 600 of the donors, a V segment was called functional when productive rearrangements were above 56.7%, and segregating when the standard deviation between donors exceeded 5%. A statistical classification framework was developed to diagnose cytomegalovirus status using the catalog of TCR beta chain sequences. In a later analysis, V and J genes were assigned by comparing TCR nucleotide sequences against IMGT/GENE-DB human TR gene sequences. Using the TCRdist pipeline, a later analysis assigned CDR3 sequences along with most-parsimonious VDJ recombination scenarios. A later analysis defined each TCR beta chain by its CDR3 amino acid sequence plus V-gene family, and excluded reads lacking a unique V-gene family. A later analysis removed several hundred highly shared, low-generation-probability nucleotide sequences to deal with suspected cross-contamination and a sequencing artifact. For each public chain, a later analysis derived a clonal expansion index from normalized ranks of inferred template counts within each repertoire. In a later analysis, generation probabilities were computed with a VDJ recombination model fitted to out-of-frame rearrangements, and the resulting probabilities were checked against IGoR. In a later analysis, hypergeometric tests were used to score TCR-TCR, TCR-HLA and TCR-CMV co-occurrence, with a repertoire-size bias correction applied to TCR pairs. In a later analysis, false discovery rates were estimated by permuting HLA or CMV assignments 20 times. In a later analysis, co-occurring TCRs were grouped using DBSCAN, and TCRdist sequence similarity was added for clustering within HLA-allele-positive subsets. Repertoires with fewer than 30,000 or more than 120,000 public chains, plus five repertoires with anomalous nucleotide sharing, were excluded from co-occurrence clustering. Not all clones reach the TCRdb copy of this immuneACCESS table, which keeps in-frame sequences only. Checked studies attribute under half of the gap to unresolved V genes and leave the rest unexplained. V and J calls and clone size are copied from that table; D and trimming were computed from the DNA. This sample lists about 110,000 clones; roughly four fifths were detected once. Roughly 1.5% of the sample is taken by the ten largest.

To note about this clone: Its antigen is unknown. No per-base quality is available; no much larger clone lies one base away.

The cohort consisted of 666 healthy bone marrow donors. At the time of sampling, every cohort member was nominally healthy, though immune exposures that went unrecorded were likely present. The donor tested CMV seronegative and was one of the 352 seronegative cohort members. Every donor gave a peripheral blood sample, and the peripheral blood mononuclear cells from that sample were used for TCR beta sequencing. Genomic DNA was extracted from the blood cell samples with the Qiagen DNeasy Blood Extraction Kit. Including the terminal cysteine and phenylalanine, the CDR3 comprises 14 residues. Only the CDR3 DNA is retained, 42 bases long and in frame from the first base. According to the germline V gene, CDR1 reads LGHNT and CDR2 reads FRNRAP.

Material: PBMCs. Recombination joined TRBV12-5 with TRBJ2-5, with a tentative D gene TRBD2 over 6 matching bases. The DNA end lines up better with TRBJ2-7; the J call may be wrong. This TCR came from a man aged 50 to 60 in good health and CMV-seronegative. The sequenced DNA: TGTGCTAGTGGTTTGCAGGGACGGAGGGACGAGCAGTACTTC. Its translation is CASGLQGRRDEQYF.